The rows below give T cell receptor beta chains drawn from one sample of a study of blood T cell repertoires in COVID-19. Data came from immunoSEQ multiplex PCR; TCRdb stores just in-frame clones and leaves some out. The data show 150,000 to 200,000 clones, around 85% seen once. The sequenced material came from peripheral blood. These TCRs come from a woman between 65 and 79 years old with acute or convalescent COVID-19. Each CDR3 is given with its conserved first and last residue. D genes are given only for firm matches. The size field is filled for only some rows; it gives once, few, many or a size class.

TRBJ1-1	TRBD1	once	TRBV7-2	CASSFRQGNTEAFF	TGTGCCAGCAGCTTTAGACAGGGTAACACTGAAGCTTTCTTT
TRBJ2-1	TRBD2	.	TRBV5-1	CASSLEGRGYEQFF	TGCGCCAGCAGCTTGGAGGGGAGGGGATATGAGCAGTTCTTC
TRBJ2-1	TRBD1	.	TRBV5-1	CASSLELGGILFF	TGCGCCAGCAGCTTGGAACTAGGGGGCATTTTGTTCTTC
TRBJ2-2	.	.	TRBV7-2	CASSLRGLNTGELFF	TGTGCCAGCAGCTTACGGGGACTGAACACCGGGGAGCTGTTTTTT
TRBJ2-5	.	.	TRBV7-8	CASSRTGSWETQYF	TGTGCCAGCAGTCGTACAGGGAGTTGGGAGACCCAGTACTTC
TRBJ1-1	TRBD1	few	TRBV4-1	CASSHATGILTNTEAFF	TGCGCCAGCAGCCATGCGACAGGGATACTAACGAACACTGAAGCTTTCTTT
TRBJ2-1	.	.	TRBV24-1	CATSSPGYNEQFF	TGTGCCACCAGCTCCCCCGGCTACAATGAGCAGTTCTTC
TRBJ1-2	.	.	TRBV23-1	CASGGAGSF	TGCGCCAGTGGCGGGGCAGGTTCCTTC
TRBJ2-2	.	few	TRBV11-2	CASSSGGQFNTGELFF	TGTGCCAGCAGCTCAGGGGGGCAGTTTAACACCGGGGAGCTGTTTTTT
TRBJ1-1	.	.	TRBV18	CASSPQGGENTEAFF	TGTGCCAGCTCACCTCAAGGGGGGGAGAACACTGAAGCTTTCTTT
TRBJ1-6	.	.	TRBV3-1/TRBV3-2	CASSQDNVGGSPLHF	TGTGCCAGCAGCCAAGATAACGTCGGCGGATCACCCCTCCACTTT
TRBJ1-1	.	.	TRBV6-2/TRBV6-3	CASSYVARDTEAFF	TGTGCCAGCAGTTACGTCGCCAGGGACACTGAAGCTTTCTTT
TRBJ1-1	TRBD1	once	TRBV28	CASSSPGQGTNTEAFF	TGTGCCAGCAGTTCCCCCGGACAGGGCACGAACACTGAAGCTTTCTTT
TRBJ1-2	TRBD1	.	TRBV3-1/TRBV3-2	CASSQGPQGARDGYTF	TGTGCCAGCAGCCAAGGTCCCCAGGGGGCTCGGGATGGCTACACCTTC
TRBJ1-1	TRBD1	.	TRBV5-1	CASRGTGRDTEAFF	TGCGCCAGCAGGGGGACAGGGCGAGACACTGAAGCTTTCTTT
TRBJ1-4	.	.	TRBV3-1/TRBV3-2	CASSGREARNEKLFF	TGTGCCAGCAGCGGTCGGGAGGCCCGTAATGAAAAACTGTTTTTT
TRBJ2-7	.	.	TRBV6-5	CAAESGGGAYEQYF	TGTGCCGCGGAGTCAGGTGGGGGGGCGTACGAGCAGTACTTC
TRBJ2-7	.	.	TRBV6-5	CASSYPTGAGSEQYF	TGTGCCAGCAGTTACCCGACTGGGGCTGGCAGTGAGCAGTACTTC
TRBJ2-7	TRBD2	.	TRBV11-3	CASSLDRRTSSYEQYF	TGTGCCAGCAGCTTAGATCGTCGGACTAGTTCCTACGAGCAGTACTTC
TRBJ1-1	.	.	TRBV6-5	CASGGHQLMNTEAFF	TGTGCCAGCGGGGGACACCAACTCATGAACACTGAAGCTTTCTTT
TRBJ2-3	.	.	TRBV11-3	CASSLDLSPTDTQYF	TGTGCCAGCAGCTTAGATCTATCCCCCACAGATACGCAGTATTTT
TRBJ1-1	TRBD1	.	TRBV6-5	CASSSYPDRGDSEAFF	TGTGCCAGCAGTTCTTACCCGGACAGGGGGGATTCTGAAGCTTTCTTT
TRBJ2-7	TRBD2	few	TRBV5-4	CASSFAGGPGEQYF	TGTGCCAGCAGCTTTGCGGGAGGGCCGGGCGAGCAGTACTTC
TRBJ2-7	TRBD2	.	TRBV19	CASSKSAGAEQYF	TGTGCCAGTAGCAAGTCGGCGGGAGCCGAGCAGTACTTC
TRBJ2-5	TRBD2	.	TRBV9	CASSKGLAGGPRETQYF	TGTGCCAGCAGCAAGGGACTAGCGGGAGGGCCGAGGGAGACCCAGTACTTC
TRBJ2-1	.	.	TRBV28	CASSFRAGKAAYNEQFF	TGTGCCAGCAGTTTTCGTGCAGGCAAGGCTGCCTACAATGAGCAGTTCTTC
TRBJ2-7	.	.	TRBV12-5	CASGPGLTTYEQYF	TGTGCTAGTGGACCGGGACTTACCACCTACGAGCAGTACTTC
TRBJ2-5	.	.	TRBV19	CASSQVQETQYF	TGTGCCAGTAGCCAGGTCCAAGAGACCCAGTACTTC
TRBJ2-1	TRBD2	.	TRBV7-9	CASSLLTSWGVDEQFF	TGTGCCAGCAGCTTGTTGACTAGCTGGGGGGTGGATGAGCAGTTCTTC
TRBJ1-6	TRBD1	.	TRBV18	CASSPPTSGRGTGLNSPLHF	TGTGCCAGCTCACCACCGACCTCAGGACGCGGGACAGGGCTAAATTCACCCCTCCACTTT